This T cell receptor (beta chain) was identified in a study of shared clonotypes between healthy human individuals. Study-wide results and caveats: With few donors, the genetic and exposure-history diversity represented was limited.

Clones were sequenced by immunoSEQ multiplex PCR, and TCRdb holds only the in-frame ones, with some missing. Altogether about half a million clones are present, approximately 80% being singletons, with the ten largest covering approximately 12%. In regard to this clone: Its specificity is not known.

Germline V gene lookup returns CDR1 MNHNS and CDR2 SASEGT. This CDR3 spans 13 amino acids. V was pared by 4 bases and J by 8 bases, with 11 bases between. The TCR was taken from a woman aged 40 to 55 in good health. Some clones in this sample may be carry-over from other donors' samples. The chain links TRBV6-1 to TRBJ1-4; D might be TRBD1 (5 bases). The sequenced sample consisted of PBMCs. CDR3 nucleotides: TGTGCCAGCAGTGCCACACGGGGGGAAAAACTGTTTTTT. It codes for CASSATRGEKLFF.